This entry describes one TCR beta chain. Its antigen target is currently unknown. Base-call qualities are not available, and no considerably larger clone is one nucleotide away. Other DNA sequences within the sample encode an identical CDR3. The library was made by the immunoSEQ multiplex PCR assay. RNA was extracted from all samples and reverse transcribed into cDNA, which served as template for TCR sequencing. SuperScript III was used for first-strand cDNA synthesis, primed with a 2:1 mix of oligo-dT and random hexamers. A synthetic immune receptor repertoire was used to measure amplification bias, and any remaining bias was corrected computationally. The study's processing was this. Raw reads were preprocessed to remove errors, and CDR3 was defined according to IMGT conventions as the region from the conserved cysteine to phenylalanine. To get clonality, Shannon entropy was normalized by log2 of the number of productive unique TCRs and the result was subtracted from 1. Whether scalp clones were CD4 or CD8 was inferred by matching scalp TCRbeta sequences against CD4 and CD8 repertoires sorted from blood. The immuneACCESS repertoire file appears here via TCRdb, limited to in-frame rearrangements. These files lack a portion of the clones; in checked studies, under half of the deficit traces to unresolved V genes, and the cause of the others is not known. That table supplies the V and J calls and clone size; D and trimming were determined from the DNA. This sample holds about 140,000 clones; approximately 51% were observed only once. Of the sample, roughly 0.9% falls within the top ten clones.

V lost 1 base and J lost 2 bases; the stretch between them is 9 bases long. There are 14 amino acids in the CDR3, from cysteine to phenylalanine inclusive. Here the CDR3 DNA is all that survives: 42 bases in frame from base 1. The CDR1 and CDR2 encoded by the germline V gene are SGHRS and YFSETQ. This sample was taken from a study of CD8+ T cells in alopecia areata (dated by TCRdb to 2016 to 2019). Context from the whole study: The treated patients took part in an open-label pilot trial in which moderate-to-severe alopecia areata was treated with oral tofacitinib at 5 to 10 mg twice daily. TCRbeta CDR3 regions were amplified by immunoSEQ multiplex PCR using 35 Vbeta forward and 13 Jbeta reverse primers. Scalp clonality was compared among normal scalp (n=4), patchy alopecia areata scalp (n=8), and alopecia totalis/universalis scalp (n=8). In humans, TCRbeta sequencing was performed on scalp tissue and on sorted CD4+ and CD8+ peripheral blood T cells from healthy controls and from patients with patchy or totalis/universalis alopecia areata. Biopsies were taken from tofacitinib-treated patients at baseline and again at 4 and 24 weeks into treatment, and several of those patients also had a later scalp biopsy. High-throughput TCRbeta sequencing was used to examine T cell clonal expansion in alopecia areata in both the C3H/HeJ mouse model and human patients. RNA was extracted with the PAXgene miRNA kit for fixed scalp, the miRNeasy kit for PBMCs, and the RNeasy kit for mouse skin. Patients received tofacitinib for 6 to 18 months and were then followed off drug for 6 months to check for delayed response and recurrence. Results and caveats for the whole study, not just this receptor: Shared TCR sequences between patients were less evident than in mice, which may be partly attributable to HLA diversity in the patient population. Compared with normal scalp, lesional scalp, particularly in alopecia totalis/universalis, had higher clonality and more expanded CD8+ clones, which suggests antigenic drive. Resident alphabeta T cells in normal human skin are also sequenced, complicating scalp TCR repertoire analysis, unlike mouse skin dominated by gammadelta T cells.

This sample's time point label indicates: baseline before oral tofacitinib. Lesional scalp punch biopsies and peripheral blood were collected from alopecia areata patients. PBMCs were isolated by density centrifugation and stained for CD3, CD4 and CD8, and CD4+ and CD8+ T cells were sorted on a FACSAria. The chain links TRBV5-1 with TRBJ2-5; a weak D assignment points to TRBD1 (5 bases agree). This clonotype was sampled from a human donor with alopecia areata. Specimen: CD4+ T cells sorted from blood, collected at week 0. The base sequence is TGCGCCAGCAGCTTGTCAGGGAATCAAGAGACCCAGTACTTC. The resulting protein is CASSLSGNQETQYF.